Listed below are T cell receptor beta chains from one sample, sequenced in a study of T cell repertoires in cytomegalovirus infection. TCRdb processed the reads anew with MiXCR; each CDR3 protein has one entry. Of 200,000 to 300,000 distinct CDR3 sequences listed, around 9% are singletons. The sequencing sample was made of PBMCs. The receptors here all came from a human donor in good health (CMV status not recorded). Some clones in this sample may be carry-over from other donors' samples. Each CDR3 is given with its conserved first and last residue. The order of the fields is V gene, CDR3 protein.

v_gene: TRBV6-2/TRBV6-3
CDR3aa: CASHRRASGVFEQFF

v_gene: TRBV7-2
CDR3aa: CASSFGSGRAKRSETQYF

v_gene: TRBV20-1
CDR3aa: CSARSLQRGGIGELFF

v_gene: TRBV28
CDR3aa: CASSSLVAQHF

v_gene: TRBV18
CDR3aa: CASSPLGLAGSYNEQFF

v_gene: TRBV7-2
CDR3aa: CASSSLGQLNYGYTF

v_gene: TRBV5-1
CDR3aa: CASSRPGQLYSHF

v_gene: TRBV28
CDR3aa: CASKGDRKNTEAFF

v_gene: TRBV7-2
CDR3aa: CASSPNDSPSKGYTF

v_gene: TRBV12-3/TRBV12-4
CDR3aa: CASSFAPGGLTYNEQFF

v_gene: TRBV7-2
CDR3aa: CASSLEGATNSPLHF

v_gene: TRBV10-3
CDR3aa: CAIRGLAGWGEQFF

v_gene: TRBV10-3
CDR3aa: CAISDQGFTDTQYF

v_gene: TRBV7-2
CDR3aa: CASSTSLPTQYF

v_gene: TRBV6-2/TRBV6-3
CDR3aa: CASSYPAGDQAFF

v_gene: TRBV5-1
CDR3aa: CASSFGVGQGRNEQFF

v_gene: TRBV7-2
CDR3aa: CASSLGVWTEAFF

v_gene: TRBV7-2
CDR3aa: CASGGFPNYGYTF

v_gene: TRBV7-2
CDR3aa: CASSDRDSEKLFF

v_gene: TRBV7-2
CDR3aa: CASSFGEINQPQHF

v_gene: TRBV6-1
CDR3aa: CASSEAQGLRQFF

v_gene: TRBV7-2
CDR3aa: CASSFQGRATEAFF

v_gene: TRBV7-2
CDR3aa: CASSALLRASTDTQYF

v_gene: TRBV25-1
CDR3aa: CASSEYLSRDSVSGYTF